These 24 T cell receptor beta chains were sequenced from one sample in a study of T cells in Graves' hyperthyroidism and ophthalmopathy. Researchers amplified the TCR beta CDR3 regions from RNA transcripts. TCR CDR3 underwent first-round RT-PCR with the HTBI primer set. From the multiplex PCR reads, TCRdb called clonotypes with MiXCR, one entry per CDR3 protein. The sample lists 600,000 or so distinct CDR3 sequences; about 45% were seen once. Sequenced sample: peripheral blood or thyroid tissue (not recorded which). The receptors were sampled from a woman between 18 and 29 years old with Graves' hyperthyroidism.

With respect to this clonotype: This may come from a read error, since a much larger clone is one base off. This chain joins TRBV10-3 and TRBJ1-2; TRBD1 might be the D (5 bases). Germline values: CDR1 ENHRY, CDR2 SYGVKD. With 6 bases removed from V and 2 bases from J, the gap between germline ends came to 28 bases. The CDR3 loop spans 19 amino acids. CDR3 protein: CAISRDNVFGQRPNYGYTF. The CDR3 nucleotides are TGTGCCATCAGCAGAGATAACGTTTTCGGACAAAGGCCCAACTATGGCTACACCTTC.

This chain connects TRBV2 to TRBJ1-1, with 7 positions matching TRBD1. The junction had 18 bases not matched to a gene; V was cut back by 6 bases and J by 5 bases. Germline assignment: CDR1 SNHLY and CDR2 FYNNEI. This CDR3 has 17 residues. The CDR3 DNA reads TGTGCCAGCAGCTTAACAACGGGGACAGCCCGTCGGACTGAAGCTTTCTTT. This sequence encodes CASSLTTGTARRTEAFF.

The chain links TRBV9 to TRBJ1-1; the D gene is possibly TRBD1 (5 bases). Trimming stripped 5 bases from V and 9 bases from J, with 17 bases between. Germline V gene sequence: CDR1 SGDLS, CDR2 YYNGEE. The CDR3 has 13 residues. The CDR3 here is CASSSKGRGKAFF. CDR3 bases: TGTGCCAGCAGTTCAAAGGGGCGGGGTAAAGCTTTCTTT. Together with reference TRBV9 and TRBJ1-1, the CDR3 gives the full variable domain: DSGVTQTPKHLITATGQRVTLRCSPRSGDLSVYWYQQSLDQGLQFLIQYYNGEERAKGNILERFSAQQFPDLHSELNLSSLELGDSALYFCASSSKGRGKAFFGQGTRLTVV.

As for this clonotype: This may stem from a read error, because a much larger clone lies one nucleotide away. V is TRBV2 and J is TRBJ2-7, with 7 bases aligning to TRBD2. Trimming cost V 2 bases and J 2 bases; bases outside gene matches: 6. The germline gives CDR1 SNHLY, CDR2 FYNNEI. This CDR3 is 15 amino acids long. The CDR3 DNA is TGTGCCAGCAGTGAACCGGGAGGACTTGCCTACGAGCAGTACTTC. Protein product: CASSEPGGLAYEQYF.

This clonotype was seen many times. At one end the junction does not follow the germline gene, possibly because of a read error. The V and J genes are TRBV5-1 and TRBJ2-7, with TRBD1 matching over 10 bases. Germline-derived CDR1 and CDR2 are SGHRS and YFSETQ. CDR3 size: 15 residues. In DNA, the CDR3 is TGTGCCAGCAGCTTGGCCGGGACAGGGGCCTACGAGCAGTACTTC. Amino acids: CASSLAGTGAYEQYF.

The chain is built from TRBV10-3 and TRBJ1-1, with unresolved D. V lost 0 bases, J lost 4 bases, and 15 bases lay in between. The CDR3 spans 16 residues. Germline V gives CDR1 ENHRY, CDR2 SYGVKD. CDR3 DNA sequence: TGTGCCATCAGTGAGTCTCGGGCAGGCCAAATCACTGAAGCTTTCTTT. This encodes CAISESRAGQITEAFF.

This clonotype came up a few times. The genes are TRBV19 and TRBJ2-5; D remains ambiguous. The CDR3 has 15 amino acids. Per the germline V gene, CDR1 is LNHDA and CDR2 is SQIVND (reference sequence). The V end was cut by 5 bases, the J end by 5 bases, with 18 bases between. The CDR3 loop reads CASSQNARSWETQYF. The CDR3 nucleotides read TGTGCCAGTAGTCAAAACGCGAGGTCTTGGGAGACCCAGTACTTC.

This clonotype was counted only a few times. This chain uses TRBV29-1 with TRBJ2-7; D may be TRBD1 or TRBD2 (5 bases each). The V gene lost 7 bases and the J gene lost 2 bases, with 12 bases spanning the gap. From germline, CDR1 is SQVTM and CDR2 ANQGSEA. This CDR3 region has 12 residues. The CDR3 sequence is CSAGTTAYEQYF. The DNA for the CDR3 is TGCAGCGCCGGGACCACCGCCTACGAGCAGTACTTC.

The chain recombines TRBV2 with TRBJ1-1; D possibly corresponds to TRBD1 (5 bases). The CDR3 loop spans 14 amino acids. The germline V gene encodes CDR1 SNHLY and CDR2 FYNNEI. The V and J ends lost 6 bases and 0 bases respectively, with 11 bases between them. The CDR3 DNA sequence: TGTGCCAGCAGGAGGACATACTTGAACACTGAAGCTTTCTTT. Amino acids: CASRRTYLNTEAFF.

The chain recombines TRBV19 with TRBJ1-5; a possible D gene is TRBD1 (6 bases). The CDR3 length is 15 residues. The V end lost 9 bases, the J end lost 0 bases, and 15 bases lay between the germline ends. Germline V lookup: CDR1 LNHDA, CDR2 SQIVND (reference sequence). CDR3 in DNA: TGTGCCAGCAGACAGGTTTCTAATAGCAATCAGCCCCAGCATTTT. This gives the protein CASRQVSNSNQPQHF.

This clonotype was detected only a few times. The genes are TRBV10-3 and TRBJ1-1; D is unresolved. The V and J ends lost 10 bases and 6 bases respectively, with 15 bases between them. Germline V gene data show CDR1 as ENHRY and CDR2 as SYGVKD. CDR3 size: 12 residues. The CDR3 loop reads CASSQGKAEAFF. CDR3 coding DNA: TGTGCCAGCAGCCAAGGGAAGGCTGAAGCTTTCTTT.

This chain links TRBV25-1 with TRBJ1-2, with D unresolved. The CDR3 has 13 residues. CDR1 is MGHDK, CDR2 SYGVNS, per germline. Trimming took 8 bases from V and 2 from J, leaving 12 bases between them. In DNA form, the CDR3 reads TGTGCCAGCCGGAGCCAGGAGAACTATGGCTACACCTTC. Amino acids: CASRSQENYGYTF.

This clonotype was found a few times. CDR3 region: CASSESRTRQGKPNEKLFF. Written as DNA, the CDR3 is TGTGCCAGCAGTGAATCCCGAACAAGACAGGGGAAACCTAATGAAAAACTGTTTTTT. The chain joins TRBV25-1 to TRBJ1-4; 8 positions match TRBD1. The junction had 13 bases not matched to a gene; V was cut back by 1 base and J by 3 bases. This CDR3 comprises 19 residues. The germline V gene encodes CDR1 MGHDK and CDR2 SYGVNS.

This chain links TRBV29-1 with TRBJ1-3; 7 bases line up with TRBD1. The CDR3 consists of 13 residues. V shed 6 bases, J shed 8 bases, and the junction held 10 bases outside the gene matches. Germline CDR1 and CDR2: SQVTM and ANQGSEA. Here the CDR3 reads CSVGQIYGYTIYF. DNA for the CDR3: TGCAGCGTGGGACAGATCTATGGCTACACCATATATTTT.

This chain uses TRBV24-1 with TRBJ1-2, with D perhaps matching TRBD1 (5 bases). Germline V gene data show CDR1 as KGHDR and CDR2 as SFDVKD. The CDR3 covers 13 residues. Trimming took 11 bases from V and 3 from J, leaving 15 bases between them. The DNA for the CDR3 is TGTGCCAGCGGGGACGGGCTTGACTATGGCTACACCTTC. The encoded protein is CASGDGLDYGYTF.

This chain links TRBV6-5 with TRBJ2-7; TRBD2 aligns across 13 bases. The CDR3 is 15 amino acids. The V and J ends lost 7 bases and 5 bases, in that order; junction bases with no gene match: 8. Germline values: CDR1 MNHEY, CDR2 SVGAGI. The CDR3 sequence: CASISPGLAGNEQYF. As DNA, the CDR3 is TGTGCCAGCATTTCCCCGGGACTAGCGGGAAACGAGCAGTACTTC.

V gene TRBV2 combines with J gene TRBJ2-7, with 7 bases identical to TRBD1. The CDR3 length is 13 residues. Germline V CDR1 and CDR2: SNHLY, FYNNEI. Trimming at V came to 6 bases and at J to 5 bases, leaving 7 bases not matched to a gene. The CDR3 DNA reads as TGTGCCAGCAGGAGACAGGGCGGCGACGAGCAGTACTTC. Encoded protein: CASRRQGGDEQYF.

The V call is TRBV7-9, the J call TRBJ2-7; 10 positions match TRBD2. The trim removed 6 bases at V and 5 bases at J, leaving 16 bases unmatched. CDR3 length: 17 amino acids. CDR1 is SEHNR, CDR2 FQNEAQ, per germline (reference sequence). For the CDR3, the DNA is TGTGCCAGCAGTGCTAGAGATGAGCGGGAGGGCCTTCACGAGCAGTACTTC. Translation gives CASSARDEREGLHEQYF. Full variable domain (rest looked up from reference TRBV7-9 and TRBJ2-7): DTGVSQNPRHKITKRGQNVTFRCDPISEHNRLYWYRQTLGQGPEFLTYFQNEAQLEKSRLLSDRFSAERPKGSFSTLEIQRTEQGDSAMYLCASSARDEREGLHEQYFGPGTRLTVT.

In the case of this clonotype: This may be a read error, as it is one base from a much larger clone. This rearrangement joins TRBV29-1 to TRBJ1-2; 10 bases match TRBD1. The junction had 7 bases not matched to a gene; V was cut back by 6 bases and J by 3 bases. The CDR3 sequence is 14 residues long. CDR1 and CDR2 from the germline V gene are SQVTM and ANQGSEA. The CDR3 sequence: CSVMWTGGDYGYTF. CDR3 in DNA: TGCAGCGTCATGTGGACAGGGGGGGACTATGGCTACACCTTC.

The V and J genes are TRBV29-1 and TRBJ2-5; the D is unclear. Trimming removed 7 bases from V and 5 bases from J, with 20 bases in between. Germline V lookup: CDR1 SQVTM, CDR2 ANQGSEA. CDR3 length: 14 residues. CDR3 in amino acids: CSGLGFVAGETQYF. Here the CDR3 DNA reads TGCAGCGGGTTGGGATTCGTGGCTGGGGAGACCCAGTACTTC.

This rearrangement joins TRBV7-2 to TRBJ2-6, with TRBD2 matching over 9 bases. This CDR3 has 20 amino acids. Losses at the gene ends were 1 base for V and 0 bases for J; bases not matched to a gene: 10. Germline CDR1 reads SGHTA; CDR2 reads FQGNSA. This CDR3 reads CASSLGWATSGNSGANVLTF. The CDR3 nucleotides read TGTGCCAGCAGCTTAGGGTGGGCGACTAGCGGAAACTCTGGGGCCAACGTCCTGACTTTC.

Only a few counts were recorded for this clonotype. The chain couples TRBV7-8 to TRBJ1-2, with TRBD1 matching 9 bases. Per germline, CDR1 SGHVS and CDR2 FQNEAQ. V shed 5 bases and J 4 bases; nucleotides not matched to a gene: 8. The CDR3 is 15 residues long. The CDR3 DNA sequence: TGTGCCAGCAGCCCAGGGACAGGGTGGGGCTATGGCTACACCTTC. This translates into CASSPGTGWGYGYTF.

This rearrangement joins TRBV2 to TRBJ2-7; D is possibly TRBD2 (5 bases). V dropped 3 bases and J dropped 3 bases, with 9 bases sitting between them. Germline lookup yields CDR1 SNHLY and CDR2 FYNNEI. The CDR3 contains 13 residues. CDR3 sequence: CASSDDYIYEQYF. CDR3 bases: TGTGCCAGCAGTGACGACTACATCTACGAGCAGTACTTC.

The CDR3 here is CASSMLSRESTYEQYF. The CDR3 DNA reads TGTGCCAGTAGTATGTTGTCCAGGGAAAGTACCTACGAGCAGTACTTC. This rearrangement joins TRBV19 to TRBJ2-7; D is perhaps TRBD1 (5 bases). Trimming took 3 bases from V and 2 from J, leaving 17 bases between them. Germline CDR1 reads LNHDA; CDR2 reads SQIVND (reference sequence). CDR3 length equals 16 residues.